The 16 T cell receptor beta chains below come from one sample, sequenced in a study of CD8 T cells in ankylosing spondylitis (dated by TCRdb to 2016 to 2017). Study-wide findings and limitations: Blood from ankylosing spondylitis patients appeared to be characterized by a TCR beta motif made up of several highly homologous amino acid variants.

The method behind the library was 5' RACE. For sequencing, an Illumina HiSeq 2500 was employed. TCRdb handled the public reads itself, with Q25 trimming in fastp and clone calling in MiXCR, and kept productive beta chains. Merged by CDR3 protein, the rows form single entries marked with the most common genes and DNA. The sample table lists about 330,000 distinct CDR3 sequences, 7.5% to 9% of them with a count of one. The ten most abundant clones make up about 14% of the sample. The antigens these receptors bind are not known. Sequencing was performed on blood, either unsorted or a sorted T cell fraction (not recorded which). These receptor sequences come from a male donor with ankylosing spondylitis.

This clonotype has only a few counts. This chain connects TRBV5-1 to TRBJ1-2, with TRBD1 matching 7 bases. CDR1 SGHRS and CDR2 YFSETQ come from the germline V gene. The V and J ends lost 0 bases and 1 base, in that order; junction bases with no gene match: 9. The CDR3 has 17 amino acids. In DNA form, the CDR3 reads TGCGCCAGCAGCTTGGGAGGGGGCGCGATAGTTAACTATGGCTACACCTTC. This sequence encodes CASSLGGGAIVNYGYTF.

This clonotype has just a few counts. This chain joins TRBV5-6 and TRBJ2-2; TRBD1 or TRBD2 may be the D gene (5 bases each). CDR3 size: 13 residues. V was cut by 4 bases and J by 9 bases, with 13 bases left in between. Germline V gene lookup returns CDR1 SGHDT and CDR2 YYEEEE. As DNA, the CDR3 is TGTGCCAGCAGCAGGGGACGAGTTAGGGAGCTGTTTTTT. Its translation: CASSRGRVRELFF.

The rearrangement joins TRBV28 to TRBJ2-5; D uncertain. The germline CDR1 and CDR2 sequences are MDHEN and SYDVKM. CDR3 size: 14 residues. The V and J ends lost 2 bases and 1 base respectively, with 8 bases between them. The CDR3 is CASSLQLAQETQYF. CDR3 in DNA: TGTGCCAGCAGTTTACAGCTCGCCCAAGAGACCCAGTACTTC.

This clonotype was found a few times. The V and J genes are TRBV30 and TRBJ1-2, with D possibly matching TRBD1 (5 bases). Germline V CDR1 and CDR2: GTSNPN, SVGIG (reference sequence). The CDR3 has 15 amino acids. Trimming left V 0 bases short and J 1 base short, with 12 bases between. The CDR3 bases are TGTGCCTGGAGTGTACCGGGGGGGATTAACTATGGCTACACCTTC. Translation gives CAWSVPGGINYGYTF.

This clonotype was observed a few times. For the CDR3, the DNA is TGTGCCAGCAGCTCACAGGGGAACTTTGAAAAACTGTTTTTT. Its translation: CASSSQGNFEKLFF. The rearrangement links TRBV7-9 to TRBJ1-4; 7 bases line up with TRBD1. The CDR3 has 14 residues. Per germline, CDR1 SEHNR and CDR2 FQNEAQ (reference sequence). With V trimmed by 4 bases and J by 7 bases, 6 bases remained unmatched.

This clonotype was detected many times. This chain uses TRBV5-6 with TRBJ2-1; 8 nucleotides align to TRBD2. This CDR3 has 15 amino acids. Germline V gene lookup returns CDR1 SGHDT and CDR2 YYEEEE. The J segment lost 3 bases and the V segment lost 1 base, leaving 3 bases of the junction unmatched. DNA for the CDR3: TGTGCCAGCAGCTTGTTCGGGAGGGGCTACAATGAGCAGTTCTTC. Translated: CASSLFGRGYNEQFF.

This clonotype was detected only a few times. The CDR3 region has the DNA TGTGCCAGCAGCCACCGGACTAGAACAGATACGCAGTATTTT. Protein: CASSHRTRTDTQYF. The chain is built from TRBV7-9 and TRBJ2-3, with 7 bases lining up with TRBD2. Germline loops: CDR1 SEHNR, CDR2 FQNEAQ (reference sequence). The V segment lost 5 bases and the J segment 3 bases; nucleotides outside the gene matches: 5. The CDR3 contains 14 residues.

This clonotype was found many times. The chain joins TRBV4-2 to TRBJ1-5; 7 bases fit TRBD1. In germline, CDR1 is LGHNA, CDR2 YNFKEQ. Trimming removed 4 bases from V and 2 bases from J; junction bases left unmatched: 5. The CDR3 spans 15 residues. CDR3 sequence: CASSRFTGGNQPQHF. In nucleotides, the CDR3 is TGTGCCAGCAGCCGATTCACAGGGGGCAATCAGCCCCAGCATTTT.

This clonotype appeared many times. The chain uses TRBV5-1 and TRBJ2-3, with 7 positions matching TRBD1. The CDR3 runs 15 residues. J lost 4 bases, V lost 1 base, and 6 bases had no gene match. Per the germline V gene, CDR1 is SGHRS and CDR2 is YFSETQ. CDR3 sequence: CASSLLQGSADTQYF. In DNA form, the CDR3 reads TGCGCCAGCAGCTTGTTACAGGGGAGCGCAGATACGCAGTATTTT.

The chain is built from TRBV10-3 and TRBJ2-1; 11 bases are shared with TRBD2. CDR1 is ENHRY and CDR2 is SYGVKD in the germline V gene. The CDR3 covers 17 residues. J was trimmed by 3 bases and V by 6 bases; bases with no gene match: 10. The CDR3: CAISYSGTSGIYNEQFF. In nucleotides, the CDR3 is TGTGCCATCAGCTATTCCGGGACTAGCGGCATCTACAATGAGCAGTTCTTC.

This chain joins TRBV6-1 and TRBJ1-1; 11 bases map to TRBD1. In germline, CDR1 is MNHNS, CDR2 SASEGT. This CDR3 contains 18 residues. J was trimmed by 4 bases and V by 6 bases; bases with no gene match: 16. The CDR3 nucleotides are TGTGCCAGCAGGCGGAGGACAGGGGGCGGTTTCTATAGCACTGAAGCTTTCTTT. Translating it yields CASRRRTGGGFYSTEAFF.

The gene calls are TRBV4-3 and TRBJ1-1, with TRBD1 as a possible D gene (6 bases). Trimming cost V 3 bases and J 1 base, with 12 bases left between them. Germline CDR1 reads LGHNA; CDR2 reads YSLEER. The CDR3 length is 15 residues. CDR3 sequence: CASSQDTGSNTEAFF. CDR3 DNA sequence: TGCGCCAGCAGCCAGGACACAGGGTCGAACACTGAAGCTTTCTTT.

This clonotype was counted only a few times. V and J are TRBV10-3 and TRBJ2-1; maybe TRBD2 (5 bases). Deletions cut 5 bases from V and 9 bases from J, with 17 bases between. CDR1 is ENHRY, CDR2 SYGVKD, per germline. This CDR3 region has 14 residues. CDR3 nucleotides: TGTGCCATCAGTTTGGGAGTGGGTGTTGGTGAGCAGTTCTTC. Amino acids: CAISLGVGVGEQFF.

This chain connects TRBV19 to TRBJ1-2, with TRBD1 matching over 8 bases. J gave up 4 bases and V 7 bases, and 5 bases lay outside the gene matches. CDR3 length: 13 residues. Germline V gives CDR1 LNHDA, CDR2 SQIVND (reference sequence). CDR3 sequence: CASTRDRTYGYTF. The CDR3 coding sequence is TGTGCCAGTACGAGGGACAGGACCTATGGCTACACCTTC.

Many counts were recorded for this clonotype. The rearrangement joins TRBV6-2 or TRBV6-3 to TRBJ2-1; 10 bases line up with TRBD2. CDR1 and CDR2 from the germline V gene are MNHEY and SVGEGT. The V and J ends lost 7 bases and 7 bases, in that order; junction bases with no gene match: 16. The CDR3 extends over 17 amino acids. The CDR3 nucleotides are TGTGCCAGCATCCGAACTAGCGGGAATACGTTGGGTAATGAGCAGTTCTTC. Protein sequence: CASIRTSGNTLGNEQFF.

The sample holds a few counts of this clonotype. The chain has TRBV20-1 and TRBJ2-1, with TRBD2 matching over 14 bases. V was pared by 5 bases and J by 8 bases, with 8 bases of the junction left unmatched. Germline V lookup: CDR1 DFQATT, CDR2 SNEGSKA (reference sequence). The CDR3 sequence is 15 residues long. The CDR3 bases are TGCAGTGCTTCCCTGACTAGCGGGAGGGAGCATGAGCAGTTCTTC. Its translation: CSASLTSGREHEQFF.